A selection of T cell receptor beta chains follows, all from one sample in a study of read filtering for tumor transcriptome and immune sequencing. TCRdb independently ran MiXCR on the reads; one entry per CDR3 protein. The sample carries approximately 65,000 distinct CDR3 sequences, approximately 13% recorded once. Sequenced input: a population of CD138-negative cells sorted from bone marrow. These receptors were taken from a donor aged 40 or older with multiple myeloma. Both conserved end residues are part of each CDR3. Each record gives: V gene, J gene, D gene, clone size, CDR3 protein, CDR3 DNA. D genes are given only for firm matches. A row's size may be missing; if present it is once, few, many or a size class.

V gene: TRBV7-2
J gene: TRBJ2-1
D gene: NA
clone size: NA
CDR3 protein: CASSQKVEQFF
CDR3 DNA: TGTGCCAGCAGCCAAAAGGTTGAGCAGTTCTTC

V gene: TRBV18
J gene: TRBJ1-3
D gene: NA
clone size: many
CDR3 protein: CASSASDRLDGNTIYF
CDR3 DNA: TGTGCCAGCTCAGCGTCAGACAGGTTGGACGGAAACACCATATATTTT

V gene: TRBV20-1
J gene: TRBJ2-1
D gene: TRBD2
clone size: many
CDR3 protein: CSARTSGRNNEQFF
CDR3 DNA: TGCAGTGCTAGGACTAGCGGGAGGAACAATGAGCAGTTCTTC

V gene: TRBV5-1
J gene: TRBJ1-1
D gene: NA
clone size: many
CDR3 protein: CASSYSPGLTEAFF
CDR3 DNA: TGCGCCAGCAGCTATAGCCCGGGCCTCACTGAAGCTTTCTTT

V gene: TRBV20-1
J gene: TRBJ2-7
D gene: NA
clone size: few
CDR3 protein: CSASGLDTCEQYF
CDR3 DNA: TGCAGTGCTAGTGGTCTCGACACCTGCGAGCAGTACTTC

V gene: TRBV18
J gene: TRBJ2-4
D gene: NA
clone size: many
CDR3 protein: CASSPPGAPQNIQYF
CDR3 DNA: TGTGCCAGCTCACCACCGGGGGCCCCTCAAAACATTCAGTACTTC

V gene: TRBV29-1
J gene: TRBJ2-3
D gene: NA
clone size: many
CDR3 protein: CSDSAGRGSTDTQYF
CDR3 DNA: TGCAGCGACTCGGCAGGGCGGGGAAGCACAGATACGCAGTATTTT

V gene: TRBV6-5
J gene: TRBJ1-1
D gene: TRBD1
clone size: many
CDR3 protein: CASSYNTGVHTEAFF
CDR3 DNA: TGTGCCAGCAGTTACAATACAGGGGTTCACACTGAAGCTTTCTTT

V gene: TRBV5-1
J gene: TRBJ2-6
D gene: NA
clone size: NA
CDR3 protein: CASSLETDSPLSGANVLTF
CDR3 DNA: TGCGCCAGCAGCTTGGAGACTGACTCCCCACTCTCTGGGGCCAACGTCCTGACTTTC

V gene: TRBV20-1
J gene: TRBJ2-7
D gene: NA
clone size: many
CDR3 protein: CSAMRVYEQYF
CDR3 DNA: TGCAGTGCTATGAGGGTGTACGAGCAGTACTTC

V gene: TRBV29-1
J gene: TRBJ1-1
D gene: NA
clone size: many
CDR3 protein: CSVDGTEAFF
CDR3 DNA: TGCAGCGTTGACGGCACTGAAGCTTTCTTT

V gene: TRBV11-1
J gene: TRBJ1-1
D gene: NA
clone size: many
CDR3 protein: CASSLIDGTEAFF
CDR3 DNA: TGTGCCAGCAGCTTGATAGACGGTACTGAAGCTTTCTTT

V gene: TRBV18
J gene: TRBJ2-7
D gene: TRBD2
clone size: many
CDR3 protein: CASSPSSSGTYEQYF
CDR3 DNA: TGTGCCAGCTCCCCAAGCTCTAGCGGGACGTACGAGCAGTACTTC

V gene: TRBV10-3
J gene: TRBJ2-7
D gene: NA
clone size: many
CDR3 protein: CAISGDGSYEQYF
CDR3 DNA: TGTGCCATCAGTGGGGACGGTTCCTACGAGCAGTACTTC

V gene: TRBV3-1
J gene: TRBJ2-5
D gene: NA
clone size: few
CDR3 protein: CASSQGAGIETQYF
CDR3 DNA: TGTGCCAGCAGCCAAGGGGCAGGAATAGAGACCCAGTACTTC

V gene: TRBV27
J gene: TRBJ2-1
D gene: TRBD2
clone size: many
CDR3 protein: CASSFRLTSGSPHNEQFF
CDR3 DNA: TGTGCCAGCAGTTTCCGGTTGACTAGCGGGAGTCCTCACAATGAGCAGTTCTTC

V gene: TRBV7-9
J gene: TRBJ2-5
D gene: TRBD2
clone size: many
CDR3 protein: CASSLGLAGGSGETQYF
CDR3 DNA: TGTGCCAGCAGCTTAGGACTAGCGGGAGGGTCCGGAGAGACCCAGTACTTC

V gene: TRBV3-1
J gene: TRBJ1-3
D gene: NA
clone size: NA
CDR3 protein: CASSQRDSGSTIYF
CDR3 DNA: TGTGCCAGCAGCCAACGGGACTCTGGAAGCACCATATATTTT

V gene: TRBV7-2
J gene: TRBJ2-7
D gene: NA
clone size: many
CDR3 protein: CASSQSSRWYEQYF
CDR3 DNA: TGTGCCAGCAGCCAATCTTCTCGCTGGTACGAGCAGTACTTC

V gene: TRBV7-8
J gene: TRBJ2-3
D gene: TRBD2
clone size: many
CDR3 protein: CASSLASGRMADTQYF
CDR3 DNA: TGTGCCAGCAGCTTAGCTAGCGGGAGGATGGCAGATACGCAGTATTTT

V gene: TRBV30
J gene: TRBJ2-1
D gene: TRBD2
clone size: many
CDR3 protein: CAWSRLQRELNNEQFF
CDR3 DNA: TGTGCCTGGAGTCGTCTCCAGCGGGAGCTAAACAATGAGCAGTTCTTC

V gene: TRBV20-1
J gene: TRBJ1-2
D gene: NA
clone size: many
CDR3 protein: CSARDFGGGGSYTF
CDR3 DNA: TGCAGTGCTAGAGATTTTGGGGGGGGAGGTTCCTACACCTTC

V gene: TRBV29-1
J gene: TRBJ1-5
D gene: TRBD1
clone size: many
CDR3 protein: CSVVTGGGGNQPQHF
CDR3 DNA: TGCAGCGTTGTAACAGGGGGTGGCGGCAATCAGCCCCAGCATTTT

V gene: TRBV7-8
J gene: TRBJ2-3
D gene: NA
clone size: NA
CDR3 protein: CASSLSSYRGWADTQYF
CDR3 DNA: TGTGCCAGCAGCTTATCGTCCTACCGGGGTTGGGCAGATACGCAGTATTTT

V gene: TRBV10-3
J gene: TRBJ2-1
D gene: TRBD1
clone size: many
CDR3 protein: CAISESMGQGHLDEQFF
CDR3 DNA: TGTGCCATCAGTGAGTCAATGGGACAGGGACACCTCGATGAGCAGTTCTTC

V gene: TRBV7-9
J gene: TRBJ2-2
D gene: TRBD2
clone size: many
CDR3 protein: CASSSTSGRARHGELFF
CDR3 DNA: TGTGCCAGCAGCTCGACTAGCGGGAGGGCCCGGCACGGGGAGCTGTTTTTT

V gene: TRBV24-1
J gene: TRBJ2-1
D gene: NA
clone size: many
CDR3 protein: CATSGGLAEYSYNEQFF
CDR3 DNA: TGTGCCACCAGTGGGGGCCTGGCGGAATACTCCTACAATGAGCAGTTCTTC